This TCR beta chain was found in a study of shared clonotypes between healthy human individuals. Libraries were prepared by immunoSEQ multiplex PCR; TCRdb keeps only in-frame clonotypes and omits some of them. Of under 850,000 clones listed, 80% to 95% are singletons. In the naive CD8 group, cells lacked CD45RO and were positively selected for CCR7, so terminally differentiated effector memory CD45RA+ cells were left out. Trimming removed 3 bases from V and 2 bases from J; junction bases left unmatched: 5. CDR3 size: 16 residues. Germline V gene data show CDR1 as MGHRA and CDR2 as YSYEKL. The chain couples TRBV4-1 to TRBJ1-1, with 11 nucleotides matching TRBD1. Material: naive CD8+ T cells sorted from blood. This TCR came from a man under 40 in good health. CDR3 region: CASSQGTGGENTEAFF. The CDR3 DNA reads TGCGCCAGCAGCCAGGGGACAGGGGGGGAAAACACTGAAGCTTTCTTT.